This TCR beta chain was obtained from a study of cytomegalovirus exposure and HLA in healthy donors. The PCR was carried out with 60 Vbeta primers and 13 Jbeta primers. Sequenced by immunoSEQ multiplex PCR; TCRdb stores in-frame clones only, minus some. Of fewer than 150,000 clones in the sample, over 60% were seen once. Overall study results and limits: An observed cluster of highly shared sequence variants was recorded as a likely sequencing artifact. In a later analysis, the majority of CMV-associated beta chains seemingly showed HLA restriction.

This CDR3 spans 16 amino acids. Germline V gives CDR1 SGHTA, CDR2 FQGNSA. Trimming took off 2 bases at V and 4 bases at J, with 16 bases between the two ends. Of note for this clone: The antigen is undetermined.

The TCR was taken from a middle-aged woman in good health and CMV-seropositive. The sequenced sample consisted of PBMCs. The V and J genes are TRBV7-2 and TRBJ2-3; possible D gene TRBD2, 6 bases. The DNA of the CDR3 is TGTGCCAGCAGCTTAAATTCCGGGGGAGGCGCAGATACGCAGTATTTT. It is translated as CASSLNSGGGADTQYF.